The 3 T cell receptor beta chains reported below all come from one sample, sequenced in a study of T cells expressing NK-cell markers. With the 5' RACE reads reprocessed, TCRdb shows one record per CDR3 protein and no DNA. In total, the table holds over 100,000 distinct CDR3 sequences. Sequencing used blood T cells: a sorted CD56 or NKG2C T cell subset, CD4+ or CD8+ T cells, or bulk PBMC T cells (not recorded which). These receptors came from a woman between 18 and 70 years old in good health.

The chain uses TRBV11-2 and TRBJ1-2; TCRdb calls TRBD1, which cannot be checked without DNA. The germline V gene encodes CDR1 SGHAT and CDR2 FQNNGV. CDR3 length: 13 residues. The CDR3 loop reads CASSHGTGYGYTF.

The V call is TRBV27, the J call TRBJ1-1; lacking DNA, the TRBD1 call made by TCRdb goes unchecked. The CDR3 consists of 14 residues. Germline V lookup: CDR1 MNHEY, CDR2 SMNVEV (reference sequence). The CDR3 protein is CASRNRGEFTEAFF.

This chain links TRBV12-3 or TRBV12-4 with TRBJ1-1. The CDR3 is 14 amino acids. The CDR3 spells CASSLRPANTEAFF.